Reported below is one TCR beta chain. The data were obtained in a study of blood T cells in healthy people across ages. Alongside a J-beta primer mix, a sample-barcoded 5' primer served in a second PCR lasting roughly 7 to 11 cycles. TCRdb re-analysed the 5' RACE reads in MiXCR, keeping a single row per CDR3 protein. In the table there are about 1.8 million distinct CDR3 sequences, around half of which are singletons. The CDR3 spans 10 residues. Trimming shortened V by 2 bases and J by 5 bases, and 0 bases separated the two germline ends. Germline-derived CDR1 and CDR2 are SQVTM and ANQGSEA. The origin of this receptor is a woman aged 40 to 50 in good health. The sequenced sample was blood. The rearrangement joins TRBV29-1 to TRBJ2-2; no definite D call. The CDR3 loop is CSVETGELFF. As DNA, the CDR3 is TGCAGCGTTGAAACCGGGGAGCTGTTTTTT.